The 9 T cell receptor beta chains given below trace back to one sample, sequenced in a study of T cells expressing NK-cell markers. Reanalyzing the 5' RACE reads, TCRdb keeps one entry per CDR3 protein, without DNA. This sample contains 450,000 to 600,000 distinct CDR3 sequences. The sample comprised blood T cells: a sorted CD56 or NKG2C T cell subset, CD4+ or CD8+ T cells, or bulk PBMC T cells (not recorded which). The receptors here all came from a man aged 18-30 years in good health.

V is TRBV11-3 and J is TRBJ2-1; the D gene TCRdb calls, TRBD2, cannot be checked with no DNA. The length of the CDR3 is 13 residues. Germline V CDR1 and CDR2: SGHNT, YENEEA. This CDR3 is CASSQEGLYEQFF.

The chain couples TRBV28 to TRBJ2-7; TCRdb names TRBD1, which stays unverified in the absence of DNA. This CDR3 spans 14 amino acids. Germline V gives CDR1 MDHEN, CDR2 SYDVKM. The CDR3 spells CASAVARRGPEQYF.

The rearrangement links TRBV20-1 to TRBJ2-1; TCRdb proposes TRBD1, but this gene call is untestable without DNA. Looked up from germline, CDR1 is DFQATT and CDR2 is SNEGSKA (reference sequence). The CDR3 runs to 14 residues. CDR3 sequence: CSVKRPGQLHEQFF.

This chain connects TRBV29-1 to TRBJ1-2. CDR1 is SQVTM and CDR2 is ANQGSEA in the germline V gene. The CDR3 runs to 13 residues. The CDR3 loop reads CSVDPQLNYGYTF.

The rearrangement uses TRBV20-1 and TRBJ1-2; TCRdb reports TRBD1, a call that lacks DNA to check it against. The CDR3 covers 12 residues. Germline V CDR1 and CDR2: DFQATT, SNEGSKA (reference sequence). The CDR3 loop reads CSAIPQASGYTF.

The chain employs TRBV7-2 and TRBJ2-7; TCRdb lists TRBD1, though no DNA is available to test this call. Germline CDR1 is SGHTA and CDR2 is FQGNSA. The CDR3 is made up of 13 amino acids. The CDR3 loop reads CASSPPATYEQYF.

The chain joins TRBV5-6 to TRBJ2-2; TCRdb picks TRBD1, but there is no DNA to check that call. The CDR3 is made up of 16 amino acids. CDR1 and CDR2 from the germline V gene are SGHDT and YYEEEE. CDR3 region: CASSPRRGLVTGELFF.

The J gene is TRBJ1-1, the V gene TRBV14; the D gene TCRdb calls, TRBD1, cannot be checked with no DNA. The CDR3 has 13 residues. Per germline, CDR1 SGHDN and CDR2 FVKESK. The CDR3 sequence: CATRDSGGSEAFF.

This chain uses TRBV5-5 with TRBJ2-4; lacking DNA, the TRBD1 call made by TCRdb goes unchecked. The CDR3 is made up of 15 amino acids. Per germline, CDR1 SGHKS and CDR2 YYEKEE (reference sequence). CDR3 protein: CASSIRDRGWGIQYF.